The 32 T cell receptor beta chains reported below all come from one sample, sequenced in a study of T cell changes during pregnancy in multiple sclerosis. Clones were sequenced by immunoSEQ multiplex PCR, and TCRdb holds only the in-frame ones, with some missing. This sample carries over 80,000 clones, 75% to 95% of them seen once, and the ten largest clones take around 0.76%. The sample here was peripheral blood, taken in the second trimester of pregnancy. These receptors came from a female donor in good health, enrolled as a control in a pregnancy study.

CDR3 region: CASSPPTGGWDEQYF. CDR3 nucleotides: TGTGCCAGCAGCCCCCCGACAGGGGGCTGGGACGAGCAGTACTTC. The rearrangement joins TRBV28 to TRBJ2-7; 10 nucleotides match TRBD1. Germline CDR1 and CDR2: MDHEN and SYDVKM. Losses at the gene ends were 6 bases for V and 5 bases for J; bases not matched to a gene: 10. This CDR3 region has 15 residues.

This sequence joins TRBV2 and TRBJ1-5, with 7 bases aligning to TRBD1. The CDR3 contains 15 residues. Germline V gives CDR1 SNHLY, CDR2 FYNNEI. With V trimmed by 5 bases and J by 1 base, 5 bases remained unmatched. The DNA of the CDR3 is TGTGCCAGCAGTCAAGGACAGGCCAGCAATCAGCCCCAGCATTTT. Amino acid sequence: CASSQGQASNQPQHF.

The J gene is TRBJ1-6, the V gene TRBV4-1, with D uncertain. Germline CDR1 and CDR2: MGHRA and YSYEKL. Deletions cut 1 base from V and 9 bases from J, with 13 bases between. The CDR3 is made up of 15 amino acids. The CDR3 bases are TGCGCCAGCAGCCAAGCGGTGTCCGATCTTTCACCCCTCCACTTT. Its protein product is CASSQAVSDLSPLHF.

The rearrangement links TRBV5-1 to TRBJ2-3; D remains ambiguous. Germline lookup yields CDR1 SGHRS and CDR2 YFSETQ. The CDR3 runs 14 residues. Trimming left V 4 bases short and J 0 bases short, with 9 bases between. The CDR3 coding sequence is TGCGCCAGCAGCGGTGAGGCTAGCACAGATACGCAGTATTTT. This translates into CASSGEASTDTQYF. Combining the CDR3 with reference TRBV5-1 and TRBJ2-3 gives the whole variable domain KAGVTQTPRYLIKTRGQQVTLSCSPISGHRSVSWYQQTPGQGLQFLFEYFSETQRNKGNFPGRFSGRQFSNSRSEMNVSTLELGDSALYLCASSGEASTDTQYFGPGTRLTVL.

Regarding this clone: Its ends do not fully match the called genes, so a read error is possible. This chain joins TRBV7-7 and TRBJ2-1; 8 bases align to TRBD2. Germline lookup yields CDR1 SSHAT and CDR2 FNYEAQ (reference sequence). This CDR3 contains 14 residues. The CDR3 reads CASSLPGRANEQFF. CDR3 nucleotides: TGTGCTAGCAGCTTACCCGGGAGGGCCAATGAGCAGTTCTTC.

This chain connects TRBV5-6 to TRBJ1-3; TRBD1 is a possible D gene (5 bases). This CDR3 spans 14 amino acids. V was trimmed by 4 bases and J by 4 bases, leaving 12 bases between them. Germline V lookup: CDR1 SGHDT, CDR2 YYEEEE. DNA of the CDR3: TGTGCCAGCAGCCCGCAGGGTACCGGAAACACCATATATTTT. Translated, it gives CASSPQGTGNTIYF.

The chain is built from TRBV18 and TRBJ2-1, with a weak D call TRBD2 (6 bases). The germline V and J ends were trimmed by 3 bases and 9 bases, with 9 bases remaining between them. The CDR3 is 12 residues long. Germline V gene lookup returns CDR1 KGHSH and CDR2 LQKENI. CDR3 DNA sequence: TGTGCCAGCTCACCCCTAGCGATTGAGCAGTTCTTC. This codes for CASSPLAIEQFF.

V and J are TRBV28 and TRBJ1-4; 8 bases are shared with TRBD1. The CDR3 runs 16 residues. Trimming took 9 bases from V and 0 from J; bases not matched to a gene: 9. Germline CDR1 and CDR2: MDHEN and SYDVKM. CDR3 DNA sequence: TGTGCCAGTCGGACAGGGTATTTTGCAACTAATGAAAAACTGTTTTTT. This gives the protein CASRTGYFATNEKLFF.

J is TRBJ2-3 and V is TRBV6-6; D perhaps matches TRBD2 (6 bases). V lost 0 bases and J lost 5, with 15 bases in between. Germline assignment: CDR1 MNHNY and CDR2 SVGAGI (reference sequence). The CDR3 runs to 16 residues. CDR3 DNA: TGTGCCAGCAGTTACTCGAGAGGAGGGGCGGTAGATACGCAGTATTTT. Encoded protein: CASSYSRGGAVDTQYF.

The DNA of the CDR3 is TGCGCCAGCAGAGCGACAGGGCCTCTCTATGGCTACACCTTC. Translation gives CASRATGPLYGYTF. V is TRBV23-1 and J is TRBJ1-2; 7 nucleotides match TRBD1. TRBV23-1 is sorted into the ORF group, with uncertain function. V shed 6 bases and J 4 bases; nucleotides not matched to a gene: 8. This CDR3 comprises 14 residues.

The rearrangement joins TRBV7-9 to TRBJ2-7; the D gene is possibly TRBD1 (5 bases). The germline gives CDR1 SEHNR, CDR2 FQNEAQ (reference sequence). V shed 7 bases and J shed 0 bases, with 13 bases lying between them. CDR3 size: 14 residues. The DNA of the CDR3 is TGTGCCAGCACCCCATGGGGCAGCTCCTACGAGCAGTACTTC. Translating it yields CASTPWGSSYEQYF.

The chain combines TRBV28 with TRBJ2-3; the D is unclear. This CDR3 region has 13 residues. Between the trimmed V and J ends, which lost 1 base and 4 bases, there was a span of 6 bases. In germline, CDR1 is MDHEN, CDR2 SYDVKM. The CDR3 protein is CASSLSRADTQYF. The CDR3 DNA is TGTGCCAGCAGTTTATCTCGAGCAGATACGCAGTATTTT.

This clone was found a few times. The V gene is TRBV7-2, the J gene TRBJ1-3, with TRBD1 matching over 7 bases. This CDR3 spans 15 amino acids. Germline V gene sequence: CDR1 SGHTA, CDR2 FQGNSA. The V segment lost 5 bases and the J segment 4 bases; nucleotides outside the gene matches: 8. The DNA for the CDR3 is TGTGCCAGCAGCCGATCACAGGGGTCAGGAAACACCATATATTTT. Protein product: CASSRSQGSGNTIYF. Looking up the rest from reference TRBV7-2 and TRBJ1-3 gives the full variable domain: GAGVSQSPSNKVTEKGKDVELRCDPISGHTALYWYRQSLGQGLEFLIYFQGNSAPDKSGLPSDRFSAERTGGSVSTLTIQRTQQEDSAVYLCASSRSQGSGNTIYFGEGSWLTVV.

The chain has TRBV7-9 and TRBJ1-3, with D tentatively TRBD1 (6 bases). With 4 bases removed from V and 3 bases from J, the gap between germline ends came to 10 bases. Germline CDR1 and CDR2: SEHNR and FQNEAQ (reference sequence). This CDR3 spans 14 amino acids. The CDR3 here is CASSSGQVGNTIYF. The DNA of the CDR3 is TGTGCCAGCAGCTCGGGACAAGTTGGAAACACCATATATTTT.

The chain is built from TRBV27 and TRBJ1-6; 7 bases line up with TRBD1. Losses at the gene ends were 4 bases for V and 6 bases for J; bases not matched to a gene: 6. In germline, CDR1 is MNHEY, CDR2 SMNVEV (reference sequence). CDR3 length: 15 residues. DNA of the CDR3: TGTGCCAGCAGTTCTGGGCACAGGGGTAATTCACCCCTCCACTTT. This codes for CASSSGHRGNSPLHF.

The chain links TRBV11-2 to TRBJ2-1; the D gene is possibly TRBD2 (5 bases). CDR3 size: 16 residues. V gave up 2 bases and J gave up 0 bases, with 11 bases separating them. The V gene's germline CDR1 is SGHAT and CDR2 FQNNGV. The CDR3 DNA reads TGTGCCAGCAGCTTACAACTGGACTTCTCCTACAATGAGCAGTTCTTC. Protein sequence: CASSLQLDFSYNEQFF.

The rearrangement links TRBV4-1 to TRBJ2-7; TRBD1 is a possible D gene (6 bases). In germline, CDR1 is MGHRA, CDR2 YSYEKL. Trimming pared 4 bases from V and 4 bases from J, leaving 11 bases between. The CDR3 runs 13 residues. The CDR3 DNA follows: TGCGCCAGCAGCCTTGGACAGTTTTACGAGCAGTACTTC. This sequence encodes CASSLGQFYEQYF.

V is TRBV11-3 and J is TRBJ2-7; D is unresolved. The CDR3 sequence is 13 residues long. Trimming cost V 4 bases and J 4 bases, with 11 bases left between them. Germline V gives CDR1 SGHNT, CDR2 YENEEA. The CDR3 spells CASSSPSDYEQYF. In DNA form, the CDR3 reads TGTGCCAGCAGCTCTCCCTCAGATTACGAGCAGTACTTC.

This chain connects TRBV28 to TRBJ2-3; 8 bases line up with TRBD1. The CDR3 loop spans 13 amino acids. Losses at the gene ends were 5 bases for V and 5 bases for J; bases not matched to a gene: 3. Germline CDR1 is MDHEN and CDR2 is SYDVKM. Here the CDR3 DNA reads TGTGCCAGCAGTAGGACAGGGAGAGATACGCAGTATTTT. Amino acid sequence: CASSRTGRDTQYF. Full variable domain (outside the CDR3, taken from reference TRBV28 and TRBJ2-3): DVKVTQSSRYLVKRTGEKVFLECVQDMDHENMFWYRQDPGLGLRLIYFSYDVKMKEKGDIPEGYSVSREKKERFSLILESASTNQTSMYLCASSRTGRDTQYFGPGTRLTVL.

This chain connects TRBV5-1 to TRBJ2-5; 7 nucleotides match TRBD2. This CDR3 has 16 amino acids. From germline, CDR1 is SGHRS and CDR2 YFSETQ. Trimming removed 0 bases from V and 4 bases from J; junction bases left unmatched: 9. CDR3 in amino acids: CASSLALRGEGETQYF. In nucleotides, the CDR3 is TGCGCCAGCAGCTTGGCCCTCCGGGGGGAGGGAGAGACCCAGTACTTC.

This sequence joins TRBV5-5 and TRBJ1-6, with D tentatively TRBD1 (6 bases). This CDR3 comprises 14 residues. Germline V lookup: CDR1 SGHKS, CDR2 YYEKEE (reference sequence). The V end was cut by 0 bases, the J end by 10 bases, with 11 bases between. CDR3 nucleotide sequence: TGTGCCAGCAGCTTGGACAGGGAAAAGTCACCCCTCCACTTT. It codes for CASSLDREKSPLHF.

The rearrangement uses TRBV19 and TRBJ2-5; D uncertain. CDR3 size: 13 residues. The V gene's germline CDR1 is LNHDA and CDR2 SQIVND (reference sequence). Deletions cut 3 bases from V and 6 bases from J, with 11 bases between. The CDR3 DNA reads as TGTGCCAGTAGTATTCAGGAAGGCCAGACCCAGTACTTC. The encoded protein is CASSIQEGQTQYF.

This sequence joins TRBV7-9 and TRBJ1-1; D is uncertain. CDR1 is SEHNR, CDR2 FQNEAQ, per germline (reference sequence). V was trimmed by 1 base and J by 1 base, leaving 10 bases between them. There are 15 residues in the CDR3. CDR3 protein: CASSLVRGENTEAFF. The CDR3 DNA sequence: TGTGCCAGCAGCTTAGTTCGGGGTGAGAACACTGAAGCTTTCTTT.

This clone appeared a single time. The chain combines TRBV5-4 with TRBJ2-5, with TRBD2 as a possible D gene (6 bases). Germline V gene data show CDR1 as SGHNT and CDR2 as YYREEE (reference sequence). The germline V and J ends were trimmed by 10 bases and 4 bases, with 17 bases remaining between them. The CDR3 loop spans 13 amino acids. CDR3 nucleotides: TGTGCCCGCTTGGGGCGGGGTGGAGAGACCCAGTACTTC. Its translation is CARLGRGGETQYF.

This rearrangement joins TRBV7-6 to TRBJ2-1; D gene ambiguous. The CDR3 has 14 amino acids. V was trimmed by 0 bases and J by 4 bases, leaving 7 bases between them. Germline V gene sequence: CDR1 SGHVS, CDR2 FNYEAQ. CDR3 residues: CASSLAHGYNEQFF. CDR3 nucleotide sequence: TGTGCCAGCAGCTTAGCGCACGGGTACAATGAGCAGTTCTTC.

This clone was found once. CDR3 bases: TGTGCCAGCCCACTGCACGGGGGGGGCACTGAAGCTTTCTTT. Translated, it gives CASPLHGGGTEAFF. J is TRBJ1-1 and V is TRBV6-1; D is perhaps TRBD1 (5 bases). The CDR3 runs 14 residues. The germline V gene encodes CDR1 MNHNS and CDR2 SASEGT. Trimming shortened V by 8 bases and J by 4 bases, and 17 bases separated the two germline ends.

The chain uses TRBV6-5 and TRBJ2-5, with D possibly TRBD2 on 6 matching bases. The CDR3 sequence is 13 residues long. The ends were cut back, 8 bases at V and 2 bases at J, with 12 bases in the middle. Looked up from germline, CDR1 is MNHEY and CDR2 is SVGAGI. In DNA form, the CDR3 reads TGTGCCAGCGCCGGGGACTCGCAAGAGACCCAGTACTTC. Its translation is CASAGDSQETQYF.

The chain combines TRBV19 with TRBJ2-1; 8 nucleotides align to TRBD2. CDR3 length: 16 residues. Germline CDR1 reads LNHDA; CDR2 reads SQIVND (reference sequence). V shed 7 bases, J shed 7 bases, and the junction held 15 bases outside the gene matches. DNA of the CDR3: TGTGCCAGTAACCATCCCGGTGGGAAGCGGGAGAATGAGCAGTTCTTC. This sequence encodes CASNHPGGKRENEQFF.

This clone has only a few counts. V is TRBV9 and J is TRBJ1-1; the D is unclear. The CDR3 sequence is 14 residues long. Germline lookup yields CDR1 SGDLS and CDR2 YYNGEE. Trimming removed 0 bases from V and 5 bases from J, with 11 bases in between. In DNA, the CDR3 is TGTGCCAGCAGCGTAGGTCCCGATCGGACTGAAGCTTTCTTT. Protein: CASSVGPDRTEAFF.

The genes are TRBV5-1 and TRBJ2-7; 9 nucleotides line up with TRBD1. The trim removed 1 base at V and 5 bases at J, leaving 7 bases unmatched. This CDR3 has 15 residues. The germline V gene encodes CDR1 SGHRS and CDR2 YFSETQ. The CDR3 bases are TGCGCCAGCAGCTTGACAGGGGGCTCTTTGGACGAGCAGTACTTC. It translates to CASSLTGGSLDEQYF.

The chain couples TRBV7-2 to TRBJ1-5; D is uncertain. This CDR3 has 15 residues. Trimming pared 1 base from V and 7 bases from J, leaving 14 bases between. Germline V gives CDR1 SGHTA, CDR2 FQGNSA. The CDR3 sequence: CASSLVAVVGQPQHF. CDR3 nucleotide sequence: TGTGCCAGCAGCTTAGTAGCGGTCGTGGGACAGCCCCAGCATTTT.

Here the CDR3 DNA reads TGTGCCTGGATGAGTGGCACGGGGGACTCTGGAAACACCATATATTTT. Translating it yields CAWMSGTGDSGNTIYF. The chain uses TRBV30 and TRBJ1-3, with D perhaps matching TRBD1 (5 bases). The germline V gene encodes CDR1 GTSNPN and CDR2 SVGIG (reference sequence). CDR3 length: 16 amino acids. Trimming left V 4 bases short and J 0 bases short, with 16 bases between.